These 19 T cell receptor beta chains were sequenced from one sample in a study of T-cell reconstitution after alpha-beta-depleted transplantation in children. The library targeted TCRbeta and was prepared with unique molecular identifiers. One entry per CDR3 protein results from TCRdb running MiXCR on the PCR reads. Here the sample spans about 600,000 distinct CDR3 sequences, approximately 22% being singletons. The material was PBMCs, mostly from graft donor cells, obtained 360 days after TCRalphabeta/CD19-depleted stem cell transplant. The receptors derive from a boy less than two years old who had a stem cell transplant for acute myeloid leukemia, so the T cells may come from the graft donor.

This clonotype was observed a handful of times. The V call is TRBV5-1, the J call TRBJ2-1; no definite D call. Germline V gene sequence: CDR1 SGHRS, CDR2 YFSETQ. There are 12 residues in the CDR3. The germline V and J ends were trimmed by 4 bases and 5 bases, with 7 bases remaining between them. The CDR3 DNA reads TGCGCCAGCAGCCAATGGAACAATGAGCAGTTCTTC. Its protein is CASSQWNNEQFF. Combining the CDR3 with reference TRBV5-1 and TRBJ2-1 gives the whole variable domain KAGVTQTPRYLIKTRGQQVTLSCSPISGHRSVSWYQQTPGQGLQFLFEYFSETQRNKGNFPGRFSGRQFSNSRSEMNVSTLELGDSALYLCASSQWNNEQFFGPGTRLTVL.

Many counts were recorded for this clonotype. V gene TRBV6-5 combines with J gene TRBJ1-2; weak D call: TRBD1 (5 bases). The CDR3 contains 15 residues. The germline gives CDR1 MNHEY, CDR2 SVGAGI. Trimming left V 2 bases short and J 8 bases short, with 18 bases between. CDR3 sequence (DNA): TGTGCCAGCAGTTACGATGTGGGGGGTTCGGAGGGCTACACCTTC. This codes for CASSYDVGGSEGYTF.

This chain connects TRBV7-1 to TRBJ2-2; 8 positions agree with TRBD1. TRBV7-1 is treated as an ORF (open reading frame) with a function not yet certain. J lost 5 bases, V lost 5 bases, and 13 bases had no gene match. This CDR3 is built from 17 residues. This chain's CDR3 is CASSPQDRVILTGELFF. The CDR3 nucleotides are TGTGCCAGCAGCCCTCAGGACAGGGTGATTCTAACCGGGGAGCTGTTTTTT.

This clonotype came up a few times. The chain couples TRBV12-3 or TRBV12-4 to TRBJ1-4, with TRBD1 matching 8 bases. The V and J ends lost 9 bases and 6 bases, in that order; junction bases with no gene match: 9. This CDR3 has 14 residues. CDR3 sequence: CASQTGALDEKLFF. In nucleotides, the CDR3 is TGTGCCAGTCAGACAGGGGCCCTAGATGAAAAACTGTTTTTT.

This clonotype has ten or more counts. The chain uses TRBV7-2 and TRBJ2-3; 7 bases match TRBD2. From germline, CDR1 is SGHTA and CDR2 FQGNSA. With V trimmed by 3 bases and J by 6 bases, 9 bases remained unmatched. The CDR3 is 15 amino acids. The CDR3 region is CASSLGGGSLDTQYF. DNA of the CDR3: TGTGCCAGCAGCTTGGGCGGGGGTAGTTTGGATACGCAGTATTTT. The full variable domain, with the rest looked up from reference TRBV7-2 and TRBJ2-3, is GAGVSQSPSNKVTEKGKDVELRCDPISGHTALYWYRQSLGQGLEFLIYFQGNSAPDKSGLPSDRFSAERTGGSVSTLTIQRTQQEDSAVYLCASSLGGGSLDTQYFGPGTRLTVL.

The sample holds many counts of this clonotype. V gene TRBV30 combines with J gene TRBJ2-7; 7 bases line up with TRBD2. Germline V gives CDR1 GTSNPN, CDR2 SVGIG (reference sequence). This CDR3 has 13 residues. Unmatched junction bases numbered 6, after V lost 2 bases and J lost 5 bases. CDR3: CAWSSTSIDEQYF. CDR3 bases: TGTGCCTGGAGTTCGACTAGCATCGACGAGCAGTACTTC.

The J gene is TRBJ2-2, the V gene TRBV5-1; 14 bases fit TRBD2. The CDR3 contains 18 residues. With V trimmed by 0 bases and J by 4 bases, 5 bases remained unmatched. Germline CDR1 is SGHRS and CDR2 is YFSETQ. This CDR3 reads CASSLAGLAGEITGELFF. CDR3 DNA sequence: TGCGCCAGCAGCTTGGCGGGACTAGCGGGGGAGATCACCGGGGAGCTGTTTTTT.

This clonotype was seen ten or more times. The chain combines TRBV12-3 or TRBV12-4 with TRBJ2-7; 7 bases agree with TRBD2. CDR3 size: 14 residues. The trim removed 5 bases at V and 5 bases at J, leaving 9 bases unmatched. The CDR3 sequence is CASSPWAGVHEQYV. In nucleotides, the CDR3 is TGTGCCAGCAGTCCCTGGGCGGGGGTTCACGAGCAGTACGTC.

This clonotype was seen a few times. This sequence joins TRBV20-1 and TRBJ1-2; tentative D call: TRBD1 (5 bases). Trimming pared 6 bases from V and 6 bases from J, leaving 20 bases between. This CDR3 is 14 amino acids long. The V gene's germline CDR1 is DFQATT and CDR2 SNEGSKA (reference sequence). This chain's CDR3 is CSALLARGENGYTF. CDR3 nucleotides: TGCAGTGCCCTACTTGCGAGGGGTGAGAATGGCTACACCTTC.

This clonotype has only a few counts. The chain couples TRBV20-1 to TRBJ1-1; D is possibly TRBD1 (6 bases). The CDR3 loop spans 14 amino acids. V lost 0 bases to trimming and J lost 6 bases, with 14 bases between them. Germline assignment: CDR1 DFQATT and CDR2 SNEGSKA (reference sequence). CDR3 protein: CSARDLQGISEAFF. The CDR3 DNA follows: TGCAGTGCTAGAGATCTGCAGGGGATCTCTGAAGCTTTCTTT.

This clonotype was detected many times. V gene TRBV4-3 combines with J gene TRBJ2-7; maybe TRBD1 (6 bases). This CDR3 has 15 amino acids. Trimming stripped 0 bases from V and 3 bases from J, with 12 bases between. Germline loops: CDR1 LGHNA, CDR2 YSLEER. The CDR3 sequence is CASSQESGRGYEQYF. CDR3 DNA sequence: TGCGCCAGCAGCCAAGAAAGCGGCAGGGGCTACGAGCAGTACTTC.

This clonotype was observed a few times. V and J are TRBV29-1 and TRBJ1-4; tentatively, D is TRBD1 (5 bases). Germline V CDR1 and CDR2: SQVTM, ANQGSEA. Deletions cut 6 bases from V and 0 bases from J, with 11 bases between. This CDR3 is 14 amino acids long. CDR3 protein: CSVTQGATNEKLFF. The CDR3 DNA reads TGCAGCGTCACCCAAGGGGCAACTAATGAAAAACTGTTTTTT.

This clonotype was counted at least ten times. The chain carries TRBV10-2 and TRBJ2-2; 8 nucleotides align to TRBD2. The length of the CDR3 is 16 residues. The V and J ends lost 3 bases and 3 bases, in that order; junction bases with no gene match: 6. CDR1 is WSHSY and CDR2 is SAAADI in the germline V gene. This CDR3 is CASSEIRGGHTGELFF. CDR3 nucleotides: TGCGCCAGCAGTGAAATACGGGGGGGCCACACCGGGGAGCTGTTTTTT.

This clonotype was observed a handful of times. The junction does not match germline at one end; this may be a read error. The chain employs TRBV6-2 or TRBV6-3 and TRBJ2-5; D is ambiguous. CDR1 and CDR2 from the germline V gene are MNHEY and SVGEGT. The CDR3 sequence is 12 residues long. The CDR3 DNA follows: TGTGCCAGCAGTCACTCAGAAGAGACCCAGTACTTC. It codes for CASSHSEETQYF.

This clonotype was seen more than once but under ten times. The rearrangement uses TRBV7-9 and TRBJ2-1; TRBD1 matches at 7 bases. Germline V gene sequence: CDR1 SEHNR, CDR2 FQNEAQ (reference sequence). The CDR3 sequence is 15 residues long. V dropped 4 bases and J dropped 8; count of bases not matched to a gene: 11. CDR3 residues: CASSSQVEGADEQFF. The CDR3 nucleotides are TGTGCCAGCAGCTCCCAGGTTGAGGGGGCCGATGAGCAGTTCTTC.

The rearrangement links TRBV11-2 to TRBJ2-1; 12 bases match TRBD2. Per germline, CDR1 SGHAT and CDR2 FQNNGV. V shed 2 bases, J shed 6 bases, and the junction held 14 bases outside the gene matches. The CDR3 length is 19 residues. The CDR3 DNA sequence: TGTGCCAGCAGCTTATTCCGGACTAGCGGGGCCGCGGGTAGCAATGAGCAGTTCTTC. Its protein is CASSLFRTSGAAGSNEQFF.

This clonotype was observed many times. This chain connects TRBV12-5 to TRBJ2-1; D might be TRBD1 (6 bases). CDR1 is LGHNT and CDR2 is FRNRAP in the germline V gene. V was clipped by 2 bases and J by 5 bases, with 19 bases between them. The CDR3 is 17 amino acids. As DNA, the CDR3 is TGTGCTAGTGGTTTGCCTTCGGACAGCCGATCTCACAATGAGCAGTTCTTC. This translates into CASGLPSDSRSHNEQFF. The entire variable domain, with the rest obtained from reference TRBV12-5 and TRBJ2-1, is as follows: DARVTQTPRHKVTEMGQEVTMRCQPILGHNTVFWYRQTMMQGLELLAYFRNRAPLDDSGMPKDRFSAEMPDATLATLKIQPSEPRDSAVYFCASGLPSDSRSHNEQFFGPGTRLTVL.

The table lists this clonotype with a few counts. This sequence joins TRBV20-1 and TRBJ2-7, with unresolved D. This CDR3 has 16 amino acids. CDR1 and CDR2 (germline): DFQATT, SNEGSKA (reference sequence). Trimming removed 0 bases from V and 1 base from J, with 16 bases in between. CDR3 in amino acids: CSARDRIGSFSYEQYV. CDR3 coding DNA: TGCAGTGCTAGAGATAGAATCGGCTCCTTTTCCTACGAGCAGTACGTC.

CDR3 amino acids: CASSSSQDRANEQFF. The DNA of the CDR3 is TGTGCCAGCAGTTCATCCCAGGACAGGGCGAATGAGCAGTTCTTC. This chain uses TRBV28 with TRBJ2-1, with 8 bases matching TRBD1. Losses at the gene ends were 4 bases for V and 7 bases for J; bases not matched to a gene: 9. Germline V CDR1 and CDR2: MDHEN, SYDVKM. The CDR3 covers 15 residues.